This T cell receptor beta chain was captured in a study of T-cell memory formation after mild COVID-19. Study conclusions and caveats: A second wave expanding day 15 to 37 was CD4+-biased; contracting clones were balanced. The authors left the SARS-CoV-2 specificity of second-wave clones peaking on day 37 unconfirmed. Pre-infection memory showed some responding clones, and this suggested that cross-reactive memory joined.

V was clipped by 4 bases and J by 4 bases; unmatched bases: 7. CDR1 SEHNR and CDR2 FQNEAQ come from the germline V gene (reference sequence). This CDR3 comprises 15 residues. Constant-segment primers served in 5'RACE that generated TCR alpha and TCR beta cDNA libraries bearing sample barcodes and UMIs. In TCRdb, the 5' RACE reads were re-called with MiXCR into one record per CDR3 protein. The profile covers 110,000 or so distinct CDR3 sequences, with around a fifth appearing a single time and around 41% taken by the ten largest. This clonotype was seen a few times. Its antigen remains unidentified. The chain has TRBV7-9 and TRBJ2-5, with TRBD1 matching 9 bases. What was sequenced was PBMCs or a T cell subset sorted from them (not recorded which). This receptor was obtained from a man between 18 and 29 years old who had mild COVID-19 (a few samples of this study predate the infection). Cell type and time point are not known. For the CDR3, the DNA is TGTGCCAGCAGCTCCTCTCTGACAGGGGGAGAGACCCAGTACTTC. Amino acid sequence: CASSSSLTGGETQYF.